A single sample is the source of the 2 T cell receptor beta chains below, sequenced in a study of blood T cell repertoires in COVID-19. Using immunoSEQ multiplex PCR, the repertoire was profiled, and TCRdb retains in-frame clones only, with some absent. The table includes 150,000 to 200,000 clones, approximately 85% detected once. Sequencing was carried out using peripheral blood. These receptors came from a human donor with active or convalescent COVID-19. The donor label of this sample is uncertain.

This chain joins TRBV15 and TRBJ2-7; 8 bases map to TRBD2. CDR3 length: 16 amino acids. With 0 bases clipped from V and 6 bases from J, the junction kept 10 bases outside the gene matches. Per germline, CDR1 LNHNV and CDR2 YYDKDF (reference sequence). The CDR3 reads CATSRDFGLSGVEQYF. The CDR3 region has the DNA TGTGCCACCAGCAGAGATTTCGGTCTTAGCGGGGTCGAGCAGTACTTC.

V and J are TRBV7-2 and TRBJ2-5, with TRBD2 matching over 8 bases. Per germline, CDR1 SGHTA and CDR2 FQGNSA. The trim removed 5 bases at V and 0 bases at J, leaving 14 bases unmatched. There are 18 residues in the CDR3. CDR3 DNA: TGTGCCAGCAGCCCCCAGATCCGACTAGCGCGGAACCAAGAGACCCAGTACTTC. Translation: CASSPQIRLARNQETQYF.